This T cell receptor (beta chain) is from a study of cytomegalovirus exposure and HLA in healthy donors. Regarding the study as a whole: Presence/absence analyses treated sequencing depth as roughly uniform across donors. Later on, an analysis tied around 17,000 TCR beta sequences to HLA alleles at 0.05 false discovery rate. The authors enumerated 164 TCR beta chains as linked to cytomegalovirus.

PCR amplification relied on 60 Vbeta primers (plus 13 Jbeta primers). Sequencing was performed with immunoSEQ multiplex PCR; in TCRdb, only in-frame clones are kept and a portion is missing. The sample lists about 85,000 clones, about four fifths seen once, with 32% in the top ten. V lost 6 bases to trimming and J lost 3 bases, with 17 bases between them. This CDR3 comprises 15 residues. Germline lookup yields CDR1 LNHDA and CDR2 SQIVND (reference sequence). Comment on this clone: What it binds is unknown.

This clonotype was sampled from a man aged 50 or older in good health and CMV-seropositive. Input material: PBMCs. The rearrangement uses TRBV19 and TRBJ1-2, with D maybe TRBD1 (5 bases). CDR3 nucleotide sequence: TGTGCCAGTAGATTACAGGTCCACTGGGACTATGGCTACACCTTC. It is translated as CASRLQVHWDYGYTF.